The rows below give T cell receptor beta chains drawn from one sample of a study of cytomegalovirus exposure and HLA in healthy donors. Measured with immunoSEQ multiplex PCR; TCRdb has only the in-frame clones, and not every one. The sample lists just over 150,000 clones; 75% to 90% were seen once. Sequencing used PBMCs. All receptors derive from a woman aged 18 to 35 in good health and CMV-seronegative. CDR3s include the opening cysteine and the closing phenylalanine or tryptophan. Fields, in order: J gene, V gene, clone size, CDR3 length, D gene, CDR3 DNA, CDR3 protein. A D gene is named only where the DNA matches it firmly. Size is stated for part of the rows, as once, few or many counts, or as a class when the clone is expanded.

J gene: TRBJ2-3; V gene: TRBV25-1; clone size: NA; CDR3 length: 18; D gene: TRBD2; CDR3 DNA: TGTGCCAGCAGTGTAGGACTAGCGGGGGGATTTTACACAGATACGCAGTATTTT; CDR3 protein: CASSVGLAGGFYTDTQYF
J gene: TRBJ1-6; V gene: TRBV6-4; clone size: NA; CDR3 length: 16; D gene: NA; CDR3 DNA: TGTGCCAGCAGTGCCACCTACTCTAATCCTAATTCACCCCTCCACTTT; CDR3 protein: CASSATYSNPNSPLHF
J gene: TRBJ2-2; V gene: TRBV18; clone size: NA; CDR3 length: 17; D gene: TRBD2; CDR3 DNA: TGTGCCAGCTCACCGCAGGCTAGCGGGAGAATCACCGGGGAGCTGTTTTTT; CDR3 protein: CASSPQASGRITGELFF
J gene: TRBJ2-3; V gene: TRBV6-5; clone size: NA; CDR3 length: 14; D gene: NA; CDR3 DNA: TGTGCCAGCGCCCCAGGGTGGAGCACAGATACGCAGTATTTT; CDR3 protein: CASAPGWSTDTQYF
J gene: TRBJ2-7; V gene: TRBV2; clone size: NA; CDR3 length: 15; D gene: TRBD1; CDR3 DNA: TGTGCCAGCATGGTTGCGAGACAGGGTTACTACGAGCAGTACTTC; CDR3 protein: CASMVARQGYYEQYF
J gene: TRBJ2-3; V gene: TRBV9; clone size: NA; CDR3 length: 15; D gene: NA; CDR3 DNA: TGTGCCAGCAGCGTCGGCCAGGCTAGCACAGATACGCAGTATTTT; CDR3 protein: CASSVGQASTDTQYF
J gene: TRBJ2-1; V gene: TRBV7-3; clone size: NA; CDR3 length: 14; D gene: NA; CDR3 DNA: TGTGCCAGCAGCTTAATCGGGATAGGTAATGAGCAGTTCTTC; CDR3 protein: CASSLIGIGNEQFF
J gene: TRBJ1-2; V gene: TRBV29-1; clone size: NA; CDR3 length: 15; D gene: NA; CDR3 DNA: TGCAGCGTTGAAACGGGGGTAGGTTGTCGGTATGGCTACACCTTC; CDR3 protein: CSVETGVGCRYGYTF
J gene: TRBJ1-1; V gene: TRBV25-1; clone size: few; CDR3 length: 15; D gene: NA; CDR3 DNA: TGTGCCAGCAAAGACAGTGGGAACCTGAACACTGAAGCTTTCTTT; CDR3 protein: CASKDSGNLNTEAFF
J gene: TRBJ2-2; V gene: TRBV6-4; clone size: NA; CDR3 length: 15; D gene: NA; CDR3 DNA: TGTGCCAGCAGTCCGCTCCCCGGGACAACCGGGGAGCTGTTTTTT; CDR3 protein: CASSPLPGTTGELFF
J gene: TRBJ2-1; V gene: TRBV27; clone size: NA; CDR3 length: 16; D gene: TRBD2; CDR3 DNA: TGTGCCAGCAGTATGAGACTAGCGGGAGGGGGAAATGAGCAGTTCTTC; CDR3 protein: CASSMRLAGGGNEQFF
J gene: TRBJ2-2; V gene: TRBV19; clone size: NA; CDR3 length: 15; D gene: NA; CDR3 DNA: TGTGCCAGTAGTCTAGAGACAGCGTTGGACGGGGAGCTGTTTTTT; CDR3 protein: CASSLETALDGELFF
J gene: TRBJ1-1; V gene: TRBV19; clone size: NA; CDR3 length: 12; D gene: NA; CDR3 DNA: TGTGCCAGTAGTGCACAGGTTACTGAAGCTTTCTTT; CDR3 protein: CASSAQVTEAFF
J gene: TRBJ2-2; V gene: TRBV4-1; clone size: NA; CDR3 length: 15; D gene: TRBD1; CDR3 DNA: TGCGCCAGCAGCTCCGTACAGGGGGCGACCGGGGAGCTGTTTTTT; CDR3 protein: CASSSVQGATGELFF
J gene: TRBJ2-1; V gene: TRBV5-4; clone size: NA; CDR3 length: 16; D gene: TRBD2; CDR3 DNA: TGTGCCAGCAGCCCGGAAGCTAGCGGGGGGGCACAGGAGCAGTTCTTC; CDR3 protein: CASSPEASGGAQEQFF
J gene: TRBJ2-1; V gene: TRBV6-4; clone size: NA; CDR3 length: 16; D gene: NA; CDR3 DNA: TGTGCCAGCAGTGACTCGGAGGGTAGGTCCTACAATGAGCAGTTCTTC; CDR3 protein: CASSDSEGRSYNEQFF
J gene: TRBJ2-7; V gene: TRBV6-7; clone size: NA; CDR3 length: 14; D gene: NA; CDR3 DNA: TGTGCCAGCAGTCTTCGACAGTCAGCCTACGAGCAGTACTTC; CDR3 protein: CASSLRQSAYEQYF
J gene: TRBJ2-1; V gene: TRBV29-1; clone size: NA; CDR3 length: 14; D gene: NA; CDR3 DNA: TGCAGCGTTGAACCCCGGCTAGCCCACAATGAGCAGTTCTTC; CDR3 protein: CSVEPRLAHNEQFF
J gene: TRBJ1-1; V gene: TRBV27; clone size: NA; CDR3 length: 14; D gene: TRBD1; CDR3 DNA: TGTGCCAGCAGTTTAAAACCCAGGGGGACTGAAGCTTTCTTT; CDR3 protein: CASSLKPRGTEAFF
J gene: TRBJ2-7; V gene: TRBV6-1; clone size: NA; CDR3 length: 16; D gene: NA; CDR3 DNA: TGTGCCAGCAGTGAGCGCGACAGGACAATCTACGAGGAGCAGTACTTC; CDR3 protein: CASSERDRTIYEEQYF
J gene: TRBJ1-1; V gene: TRBV5-1; clone size: NA; CDR3 length: 16; D gene: NA; CDR3 DNA: TGCGCCAGCAGCTTGGGTAGGGGATCTATGAACACTGAAGCTTTCTTT; CDR3 protein: CASSLGRGSMNTEAFF
J gene: TRBJ2-1; V gene: TRBV11-3; clone size: NA; CDR3 length: 15; D gene: TRBD2; CDR3 DNA: TGTGCCAGCAGCTCGGGACTAGCGGGATTATGGGAGCAGTTCTTC; CDR3 protein: CASSSGLAGLWEQFF
J gene: TRBJ2-6; V gene: TRBV9; clone size: NA; CDR3 length: 12; D gene: TRBD1; CDR3 DNA: TGTGCCAGCAGGGGGACAGGGGGCGTCCTGACTTTC; CDR3 protein: CASRGTGGVLTF
J gene: TRBJ1-1; V gene: TRBV23-1; clone size: NA; CDR3 length: 15; D gene: TRBD1; CDR3 DNA: TGCGCCAGCAGTCTTACCGGGACAGGGTATACTGAAGCTTTCTTT; CDR3 protein: CASSLTGTGYTEAFF
J gene: TRBJ2-7; V gene: TRBV1; clone size: NA; CDR3 length: 15; D gene: NA; CDR3 DNA: TGCACCAGCAGCGCAGCCGGGACAGGGAGCCACGAGCAGTACTTC; CDR3 protein: CTSSAAGTGSHEQYF
J gene: TRBJ2-5; V gene: TRBV5-6; clone size: NA; CDR3 length: 13; D gene: NA; CDR3 DNA: TGTGCCAGCAGCTTGTGGCAGGGCGCGACCCAGTACTTC; CDR3 protein: CASSLWQGATQYF
J gene: TRBJ2-7; V gene: TRBV2; clone size: NA; CDR3 length: 14; D gene: NA; CDR3 DNA: TGTGCCAGCAGTGTACAGGGCCCAACCTACGAGCAGTACTTC; CDR3 protein: CASSVQGPTYEQYF
J gene: TRBJ2-3; V gene: TRBV7-2; clone size: NA; CDR3 length: 13; D gene: NA; CDR3 DNA: TGTGCCAGCAGCTTAGGCGTTGCAGATACGCAGTATTTT; CDR3 protein: CASSLGVADTQYF
J gene: TRBJ2-7; V gene: TRBV18; clone size: NA; CDR3 length: 13; D gene: NA; CDR3 DNA: TGTGCCAGCTCACCACCGACAGTCTACGAGCAGTACTTC; CDR3 protein: CASSPPTVYEQYF
J gene: TRBJ2-7; V gene: TRBV5-4; clone size: NA; CDR3 length: 15; D gene: TRBD1; CDR3 DNA: TGTGCCAGCAGCTTGGATCAGGGGGCGGTTTACGAGCAGTACTTC; CDR3 protein: CASSLDQGAVYEQYF
J gene: TRBJ1-4; V gene: TRBV19; clone size: NA; CDR3 length: 15; D gene: TRBD1; CDR3 DNA: TGTGCCAGTAGTCATCAGGGGGCGGGAGGGGAAAAACTGTTTTTT; CDR3 protein: CASSHQGAGGEKLFF
J gene: TRBJ1-1; V gene: TRBV5-5; clone size: NA; CDR3 length: 11; D gene: NA; CDR3 DNA: TGTGCCAGCAGCCTAGGGGTGGTAGCTTTCTTT; CDR3 protein: CASSLGVVAFF
J gene: TRBJ2-1; V gene: TRBV5-8; clone size: NA; CDR3 length: 15; D gene: TRBD1; CDR3 DNA: TGTGCCAGCAGCCAAGACAGGGGGCCCTACAATGAGCAGTTCTTC; CDR3 protein: CASSQDRGPYNEQFF
J gene: TRBJ2-3; V gene: TRBV7-9; clone size: NA; CDR3 length: 11; D gene: TRBD2; CDR3 DNA: TGTGCCAGCAGCTCCGGACTAGCGGGGGAATTT; CDR3 protein: CASSSGLAGEF
J gene: TRBJ2-7; V gene: TRBV10-3; clone size: NA; CDR3 length: 13; D gene: NA; CDR3 DNA: TGTGCCATCAGGAAAGAAGAGACCTACGAGCAGTACTTC; CDR3 protein: CAIRKEETYEQYF
J gene: TRBJ2-3; V gene: TRBV9; clone size: NA; CDR3 length: 16; D gene: NA; CDR3 DNA: TGTGCCAGCAGCGTAGCGGGTTCGGCTAGCCTGGATACGCAGTATTTT; CDR3 protein: CASSVAGSASLDTQYF
J gene: TRBJ2-5; V gene: TRBV6-1; clone size: NA; CDR3 length: 15; D gene: TRBD2; CDR3 DNA: TGTGCCACCCAACGGACTAGCGGGTTCCAAGAGACCCAGTACTTC; CDR3 protein: CATQRTSGFQETQYF
J gene: TRBJ1-4; V gene: TRBV6-1; clone size: once; CDR3 length: 14; D gene: NA; CDR3 DNA: TGTGCCAGCAGTGATGGGGGGGATAATGAAAAACTGTTTTTT; CDR3 protein: CASSDGGDNEKLFF
J gene: TRBJ2-2; V gene: TRBV9; clone size: NA; CDR3 length: 14; D gene: NA; CDR3 DNA: TGTGCCAGCAGCGGACGACTGTACACCGGGGAGCTGTTTTTT; CDR3 protein: CASSGRLYTGELFF
J gene: TRBJ2-5; V gene: TRBV6-5; clone size: NA; CDR3 length: 13; D gene: TRBD1; CDR3 DNA: TGTGCCAGCAGTCGGACAGGGGAAGAGACCCAGTACTTC; CDR3 protein: CASSRTGEETQYF
J gene: TRBJ1-4; V gene: TRBV27; clone size: few; CDR3 length: 15; D gene: NA; CDR3 DNA: TGTGCCAGCAGCCGTAGATGGGGAGAACATGAAAAACTGTTTTTT; CDR3 protein: CASSRRWGEHEKLFF
J gene: TRBJ1-5; V gene: TRBV18; clone size: NA; CDR3 length: 15; D gene: NA; CDR3 DNA: TGTGCCAGCTCACCAGGGCGGGGGCCCAGTCAGCCCCAGCATTTT; CDR3 protein: CASSPGRGPSQPQHF
J gene: TRBJ2-3; V gene: TRBV15; clone size: NA; CDR3 length: 15; D gene: NA; CDR3 DNA: TGTGCCACCAGCAGAGAGCCAGGAATCACAGATACGCAGTATTTT; CDR3 protein: CATSREPGITDTQYF
J gene: TRBJ1-1; V gene: TRBV27; clone size: few; CDR3 length: 14; D gene: TRBD1; CDR3 DNA: TGTGCCAGCAGACTCCCGGGACAGCGCACTGAAGCTTTCTTT; CDR3 protein: CASRLPGQRTEAFF
J gene: TRBJ2-1; V gene: TRBV5-6; clone size: NA; CDR3 length: 13; D gene: NA; CDR3 DNA: TGTGCCAGCAGCTTGGACCGGAGGAATGAGCAGTTCTTC; CDR3 protein: CASSLDRRNEQFF
J gene: TRBJ2-3; V gene: TRBV29-1; clone size: NA; CDR3 length: 14; D gene: NA; CDR3 DNA: TGCAGCGCCCCAGGGTCAACACCCCCGAATACGCAGTATTTT; CDR3 protein: CSAPGSTPPNTQYF
J gene: TRBJ1-6; V gene: TRBV6-1; clone size: NA; CDR3 length: 14; D gene: TRBD1; CDR3 DNA: TGTGCCAGCACCTTAGGGACAGAGAGGTCACCCCTCCACTTT; CDR3 protein: CASTLGTERSPLHF
J gene: TRBJ2-3; V gene: TRBV6-5; clone size: NA; CDR3 length: 14; D gene: TRBD1; CDR3 DNA: TGTGCCAGCAGTTTGACAGGGGTCATGCATACGCAGTATTTT; CDR3 protein: CASSLTGVMHTQYF
J gene: TRBJ2-3; V gene: TRBV29-1; clone size: NA; CDR3 length: 15; D gene: TRBD2; CDR3 DNA: TGCAGCGTTGAAAGAGCGGGAGGGCCAGGAGATACGCAGTATTTT; CDR3 protein: CSVERAGGPGDTQYF
J gene: TRBJ1-5; V gene: TRBV18; clone size: NA; CDR3 length: 16; D gene: TRBD1; CDR3 DNA: TGTGCCAGCTCCCGGAATTCACAGGGGCGCGATCAGCCCCAGCATTTT; CDR3 protein: CASSRNSQGRDQPQHF
J gene: TRBJ2-7; V gene: TRBV9; clone size: once; CDR3 length: 14; D gene: TRBD1; CDR3 DNA: TGTGCCAGCAGCGTGGGGACAGCTTCCTACGAGCAGTACTTC; CDR3 protein: CASSVGTASYEQYF
J gene: TRBJ2-3; V gene: TRBV7-7; clone size: NA; CDR3 length: 13; D gene: NA; CDR3 DNA: TGTGCTAGCAGCTTAGGACCCGGGGATACGCAGTATTTT; CDR3 protein: CASSLGPGDTQYF